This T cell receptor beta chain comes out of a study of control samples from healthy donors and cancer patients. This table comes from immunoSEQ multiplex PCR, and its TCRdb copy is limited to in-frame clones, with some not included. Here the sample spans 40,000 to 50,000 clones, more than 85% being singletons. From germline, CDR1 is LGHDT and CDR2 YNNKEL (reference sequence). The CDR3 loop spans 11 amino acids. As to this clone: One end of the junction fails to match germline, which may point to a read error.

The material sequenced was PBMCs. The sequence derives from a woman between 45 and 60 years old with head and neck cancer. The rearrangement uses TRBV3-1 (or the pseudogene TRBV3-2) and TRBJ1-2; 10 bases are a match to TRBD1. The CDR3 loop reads CASSLGQGLFF. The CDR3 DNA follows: TGTGCCAGCAGCTTGGGACAGGGGCTCTTCTTC.